These T cell receptor beta chains were read from a single sample in a study of response to subunit inactivated influenza vaccine. TCRdb re-derived calls from the RT-PCR reads in MiXCR, one entry per CDR3 protein. The sample gives roughly 700,000 distinct CDR3 sequences, roughly 13% of which show up once; 5.5% to 7% is in the top ten. Sequencing used PBMCs from blood, obtained less than 15 days before vaccination. These receptors all come from a man in his fifties who received an inactivated influenza vaccine. CDR3s include the opening cysteine and the closing phenylalanine or tryptophan. A D gene is named only where the DNA matches it firmly. For some rows the clone size is stated as once, few or many, or as a class when expanded; others skip it.

>14|TRBJ1-2|TRBV28|few|.
CASSSPQGDYGYTF
TGTGCCAGCAGTTCCCCTCAGGGAGACTATGGCTACACCTTC
>15|TRBJ2-2|TRBV5-6|few|TRBD1
CASSSDRTSTGELFF
TGTGCCAGCAGCTCGGACAGGACAAGCACCGGGGAGCTGTTTTTT
>18|TRBJ2-5|TRBV11-2|few|TRBD2
CASSAFQVGRELEETQYF
TGTGCCAGCAGCGCATTTCAGGTTGGGCGGGAGTTGGAAGAGACCCAGTACTTC
>13|TRBJ2-7|TRBV28|.|.
CASSLRHAYEQYF
TGTGCCAGCAGTTTAAGGCATGCCTACGAGCAGTACTTC
>16|TRBJ2-5|TRBV6-5|few|TRBD2
CASSSASGTLQETQYF
TGTGCCAGCAGTTCGGCTAGCGGAACCCTTCAAGAGACCCAGTACTTC
>12|TRBJ2-2|TRBV12-3/TRBV12-4|.|.
CASSLMAGELFF
TGTGCCAGCAGTTTAATGGCCGGGGAGCTGTTTTTT
>13|TRBJ2-7|TRBV27|.|TRBD2
CASCGGIGYEQYF
TGTGCCAGCTGCGGGGGGATAGGCTACGAGCAGTACTTC
>16|TRBJ2-7|TRBV4-3|few|.
CASSQDTGSLKYEQYF
TGCGCCAGCAGCCAAGATACGGGCAGCCTAAAGTACGAGCAGTACTTC
>9|TRBJ1-2|TRBV27|.|.
CASSPLGTF
TGTGCCAGCAGTCCCCTTGGCACCTTC
>14|TRBJ2-5|TRBV20-1|.|TRBD1
CSARGGQTKETQYF
TGCAGTGCTAGAGGGGGACAGACTAAAGAGACCCAGTACTTC
>15|TRBJ2-5|TRBV5-1|many|TRBD1
CASSQGTGGAETQYF
TGCGCCAGCAGCCAGGGGACAGGGGGCGCGGAGACCCAGTACTTC
>14|TRBJ1-1|TRBV7-2|.|TRBD1
CASSLAPGQQAAFF
TGTGCCAGCAGCTTAGCACCGGGACAGCAGGCGGCTTTCTTT
>14|TRBJ2-5|TRBV2|few|TRBD1
CASTGGRGQETQYF
TGTGCCAGCACAGGGGGCCGAGGGCAAGAGACCCAGTACTTC
>13|TRBJ2-2|TRBV2|many|TRBD1
CASSSQGTGELFF
TGTGCCAGCAGTTCACAGGGGACCGGGGAGCTGTTTTTT
>19|TRBJ2-4|TRBV5-1|few|TRBD2
CASSLGGTSGRSVGNIQYF
TGCGCCAGCAGCTTGGGCGGGACTAGCGGGAGATCGGTGGGAAACATTCAGTACTTC
>11|TRBJ2-5|TRBV2|few|.
CASSEDYWQYF
TGTGCCAGCAGTGAAGACTACTGGCAGTACTTC
>15|TRBJ2-7|TRBV18|.|TRBD1
CASSPRTGKNYEQYF
TGTGCCAGCTCACCACGGACAGGGAAGAACTACGAGCAGTACTTC
>14|TRBJ1-2|TRBV10-3|.|.
CAISTERGAGGYTF
TGTGCCATCAGTACCGAGCGGGGGGCCGGTGGCTACACCTTC
>15|TRBJ1-1|TRBV24-1|few|TRBD1
CATSDSNRGRPEAFF
TGTGCCACCAGTGATTCCAACAGGGGGAGGCCTGAAGCTTTCTTT
>13|TRBJ1-5|TRBV20-1|.|.
CSAPPNSNQPQHF
TGCAGTGCTCCGCCCAATAGCAATCAGCCCCAGCATTTT
>11|TRBJ2-1|TRBV7-2|few|.
CASSLFREQFF
TGTGCCAGCAGCTTATTCCGCGAGCAGTTCTTC
>16|TRBJ2-5|TRBV6-2/TRBV6-3|.|TRBD1
CASTQGGLTAPGTQYF
TGTGCCAGCACCCAAGGGGGCCTGACAGCTCCGGGGACCCAGTACTTC
>15|TRBJ2-3|TRBV10-3|few|.
CAISEQAAHTDTQYF
TGTGCCATCAGTGAACAAGCGGCCCACACAGATACGCAGTATTTT
>18|TRBJ1-6|TRBV4-3|few|TRBD1
CASSQVTTRQGIGTPLHF
TGCGCCAGCAGCCAAGTTACGACGAGACAGGGTATCGGGACACCCCTCCACTTT
>15|TRBJ2-5|TRBV7-2|few|.
CASSLARDRQETQYF
TGTGCCAGCAGCTTAGCGAGGGATCGCCAAGAGACCCAGTACTTC
>13|TRBJ2-3|TRBV27|few|.
CASSFSGPMKQYF
TGTGCCAGCAGTTTTTCGGGGCCAATGAAGCAGTATTTT
>15|TRBJ1-1|TRBV25-1|few|.
CASRPSRGKDTEAFF
TGTGCCAGCAGACCTTCCCGGGGGAAGGACACTGAAGCTTTCTTT
>16|TRBJ2-3|TRBV29-1|few|TRBD2
CSVAALAGGPTDTQYF
TGCAGCGTCGCGGCATTAGCGGGAGGGCCTACAGATACGCAGTATTTT
>13|TRBJ2-7|TRBV27|.|.
CASSREAAGEQYF
TGTGCCAGCAGTCGGGAAGCGGCGGGCGAGCAGTACTTC
>15|TRBJ2-1|TRBV15|few|.
CATSRDGQGHNEQFF
TGTGCCACCAGCAGAGATGGGCAGGGGCACAATGAGCAGTTCTTC
>17|TRBJ2-7|TRBV29-1|.|TRBD1
CSVGESEDRRVSYEQYF
TGCAGCGTTGGAGAATCAGAGGACAGGAGAGTCTCCTACGAGCAGTACTTC
>12|TRBJ1-5|TRBV29-1|few|.
CSAGGVGQPQHF
TGCAGCGCGGGCGGGGTAGGGCAGCCCCAGCATTTT
>20|TRBJ2-1|TRBV7-6|.|TRBD2
CASSLYDWTSGGGGENEQFF
TGTGCCAGCAGCCTGTACGACTGGACTAGCGGGGGTGGAGGGGAAAATGAGCAGTTCTTC
>14|TRBJ1-2|TRBV20-1|few|TRBD1
CSAAALDRGTGYTF
TGCAGTGCTGCGGCTCTGGACAGGGGTACCGGCTACACCTTC
>12|TRBJ1-1|TRBV11-2|.|.
CASSLDKYTAFF
TGTGCCAGCAGCTTAGATAAGTATACAGCTTTCTTT
>14|TRBJ2-3|TRBV3-1|.|.
CASSQEGDPDTQYF
TGTGCCAGCAGCCAAGAGGGGGACCCAGATACGCAGTATTTT
>14|TRBJ2-3|TRBV4-3|.|.
CASSHRRATDTQYF
TGCGCCAGCAGCCATAGGAGAGCCACAGATACGCAGTATTTT
>12|TRBJ2-2|TRBV6-5|.|.
CASSGGVGELFF
TGTGCCAGCAGTGGGGGCGTCGGGGAGCTGTTTTTT
>14|TRBJ2-2|TRBV6-5|.|.
CASSYSTKAGELFF
TGTGCCAGCAGTTACTCGACAAAGGCCGGGGAGCTGTTTTTT
>15|TRBJ2-3|TRBV5-1|many|TRBD2
CASSSDGTSSDTQYF
TGCGCCAGCAGCTCGGATGGGACTAGCTCCGATACGCAGTATTTT
>13|TRBJ2-7|TRBV20-1|.|TRBD1
CSARTGSTYEQYF
TGCAGTGCGCGGACAGGGTCAACCTACGAGCAGTACTTC
>14|TRBJ2-5|TRBV7-9|.|.
CASSPMTAQETQYF
TGTGCCAGCAGCCCAATGACAGCCCAAGAGACCCAGTACTTC